The 21 T cell receptor beta chains below come from one sample, sequenced in a study of cytomegalovirus exposure and HLA in healthy donors (dated by TCRdb to about 2017). Library construction relied on the immunoSEQ multiplex PCR assay. For the multiplex PCR, a mixture combining 60 forward primers for TCR Vbeta segments and 13 reverse primers for TCR Jbeta segments was used. TCRdb took over this immuneACCESS table, retaining in-frame rearrangements with V and J assigned. Such tables are incomplete; in checked studies, under half of the missing clones stem from an unresolved V gene, and the remainder is unexplained. In this sample the table shows approximately 90,000 clones, approximately 76% of which occur a single time. Around 1.4% of the sample goes to the ten largest clones. The sequencing sample was made of PBMCs. The receptors originated from a male donor in good health and CMV-seronegative.

The V and J genes are TRBV9 and TRBJ2-2; tentatively, D is TRBD2 (6 bases). The CDR3 runs to 19 residues. Germline CDR1 reads SGDLS; CDR2 reads YYNGEE. V dropped 0 bases and J dropped 7 bases, with 25 bases sitting between them. The CDR3 DNA reads as TGTGCCAGCAGCGTAGTTATGGAGCGGGCCGGCAGGCAAAACGGGGAGCTGTTTTTT. This codes for CASSVVMERAGRQNGELFF.

V usage is TRBV5-4 and J usage is TRBJ1-2; D is possibly TRBD1 (5 bases). The ends were cut back, 4 bases at V and 0 bases at J, with 16 bases in the middle. The CDR3 has 16 residues. Germline V gene lookup returns CDR1 SGHNT and CDR2 YYREEE (reference sequence). DNA of the CDR3: TGTGCCAGCAGCCCGCGGGGCCCCACTTCTAACTATGGCTACACCTTC. This codes for CASSPRGPTSNYGYTF.

The rearrangement links TRBV5-1 to TRBJ2-1, with TRBD2 matching over 12 bases. The CDR3 extends over 17 amino acids. Trimming removed 4 bases from V and 10 bases from J; junction bases left unmatched: 15. Looked up from germline, CDR1 is SGHRS and CDR2 is YFSETQ. CDR3 DNA: TGCGCCAGCAGCGAGACTAGCGGGAGTGGGGGGGCTAGGGAGCAGTTCTTC. Amino acids: CASSETSGSGGAREQFF. Full variable domain (outside the CDR3, taken from reference TRBV5-1 and TRBJ2-1): KAGVTQTPRYLIKTRGQQVTLSCSPISGHRSVSWYQQTPGQGLQFLFEYFSETQRNKGNFPGRFSGRQFSNSRSEMNVSTLELGDSALYLCASSETSGSGGAREQFFGPGTRLTVL.

The chain couples TRBV6-5 to TRBJ1-2; 7 nucleotides match TRBD1. The CDR3 runs to 15 residues. V dropped 4 bases and J dropped 5; count of bases not matched to a gene: 10. Germline CDR1 is MNHEY and CDR2 is SVGAGI. The chain's CDR3 is CASSSTGASYYGYTF. CDR3 nucleotide sequence: TGTGCCAGCAGTTCAACAGGGGCGTCCTATTATGGCTACACCTTC.

This chain joins TRBV19 and TRBJ1-2; possible D gene TRBD1, 6 bases. CDR1 is LNHDA and CDR2 is SQIVND in the germline V gene (reference sequence). The V gene lost 5 bases and the J gene lost 4 bases, with 17 bases spanning the gap. This CDR3 spans 15 amino acids. The CDR3 coding sequence is TGTGCCAGTAGTGTCGGCAGGGGAAAGGGCTATGGCTACACCTTC. It translates to CASSVGRGKGYGYTF.

This chain uses TRBV18 with TRBJ1-1, with TRBD1 matching over 7 bases. J was trimmed by 5 bases and V by 1 base; bases with no gene match: 13. The CDR3 runs to 17 residues. Germline CDR1 and CDR2: KGHSH and LQKENI. In nucleotides, the CDR3 is TGTGCCAGCTCACCACTTACTTCGGGACAGAGGTGGACTGAAGCTTTCTTT. Translation gives CASSPLTSGQRWTEAFF. Drawing the rest from reference TRBV18 and TRBJ1-1, the complete variable domain is NAGVMQNPRHLVRRRGQEARLRCSPMKGHSHVYWYRQLPEEGLKFMVYLQKENIIDESGMPKERFSAEFPKEGPSILRIQQVVRGDSAAYFCASSPLTSGQRWTEAFFGQGTRLTVV.

This sequence joins TRBV28 and TRBJ2-2; 7 nucleotides match TRBD1. CDR1 and CDR2 (germline): MDHEN, SYDVKM. After removal of 8 bases from V and 4 bases from J, the junction contained 13 bases not matched to a gene. The CDR3 consists of 16 residues. The CDR3 coding sequence is TGTGCCAGCCCCTTAGACAGGGTGGGGAGCACCGGGGAGCTGTTTTTT. This sequence encodes CASPLDRVGSTGELFF.

The chain links TRBV4-3 to TRBJ2-3; TRBD2 might be the D (5 bases). Germline loops: CDR1 LGHNA, CDR2 YSLEER. The CDR3 length is 15 residues. Trimming took off 0 bases at V and 4 bases at J, with 11 bases between the two ends. CDR3 region: CASSQDRGTADTQYF. The CDR3 nucleotides are TGCGCCAGCAGCCAAGATCGGGGTACCGCAGATACGCAGTATTTT.

The chain has TRBV9 and TRBJ2-6; the match to TRBD2 covers 8 bases. Germline-derived CDR1 and CDR2 are SGDLS and YYNGEE. V lost 0 bases to trimming and J lost 1 base; unmatched junction nucleotides: 6. This CDR3 has 18 residues. The CDR3 coding sequence is TGTGCCAGCAGCGTAGTTGGAAGCGGGAGATCTGGGGCCAACGTCCTGACTTTC. It encodes CASSVVGSGRSGANVLTF. The whole variable domain, filled in from reference TRBV9 and TRBJ2-6, reads DSGVTQTPKHLITATGQRVTLRCSPRSGDLSVYWYQQSLDQGLQFLIQYYNGEERAKGNILERFSAQQFPDLHSELNLSSLELGDSALYFCASSVVGSGRSGANVLTFGAGSRLTVL.

The J gene is TRBJ2-7, the V gene TRBV10-3, with 7 positions matching TRBD2. After removal of 10 bases from V and 6 bases from J, the junction contained 12 bases not matched to a gene. Germline lookup yields CDR1 ENHRY and CDR2 SYGVKD. CDR3 length: 13 amino acids. The chain's CDR3 is CATRLAASCEQYF. CDR3 DNA: TGTGCCACCAGACTAGCCGCGTCATGCGAGCAGTACTTC.

This clone was seen a single time. The V and J genes are TRBV5-1 and TRBJ2-2; 12 bases line up with TRBD1. This CDR3 spans 16 amino acids. After removal of 3 bases from V and 4 bases from J, the junction contained 4 bases not matched to a gene. The germline V gene encodes CDR1 SGHRS and CDR2 YFSETQ. The CDR3 sequence is CASSWDRGRGTGELFF. The CDR3 bases are TGCGCCAGCAGCTGGGACAGGGGGCGAGGCACCGGGGAGCTGTTTTTT.

The V call is TRBV30, the J call TRBJ1-6, with TRBD1 matching 8 bases. V shed 4 bases and J 6 bases; nucleotides not matched to a gene: 5. The CDR3 loop spans 14 amino acids. Germline assignment: CDR1 GTSNPN and CDR2 SVGIG (reference sequence). This CDR3 is CAWNVGQANSPLHF. The DNA for the CDR3 is TGTGCCTGGAATGTGGGACAGGCTAATTCACCCCTCCACTTT. The full variable domain, with the rest looked up from reference TRBV30 and TRBJ1-6, is SQTIHQWPATLVQPVGSPLSLECTVEGTSNPNLYWYRQAAGRGLQLLFYSVGIGQISSEVPQNLSASRPQDRQFILSSKKLLLSDSGFYLCAWNVGQANSPLHFGNGTRLTVT.

This CDR3 reads CASSLSTGEGYTF. The DNA for the CDR3 is TGCGCCAGCAGCTTGTCGACGGGAGAAGGCTACACCTTC. V gene TRBV5-1 combines with J gene TRBJ1-2; D is unclear. The CDR3 loop spans 13 amino acids. V was cut by 1 base and J by 8 bases, with 12 bases left in between. Germline CDR1 reads SGHRS; CDR2 reads YFSETQ.

The chain carries TRBV2 and TRBJ2-7, with 11 bases lining up with TRBD2. V shed 5 bases, J shed 6 bases, and the junction held 6 bases outside the gene matches. The CDR3 extends over 14 amino acids. Germline CDR1 and CDR2: SNHLY and FYNNEI. For the CDR3, the DNA is TGTGCCAGCAGTTTAGCGGGGGGGCGCGGCGAGCAGTACTTC. Translation gives CASSLAGGRGEQYF. Variable domain in full (rest from reference TRBV2 and TRBJ2-7): EPEVTQTPSHQVTQMGQEVILRCVPISNHLYFYWYRQILGQKVEFLVSFYNNEISEKSEIFDDQFSVERPDGSNFTLKIRSTKLEDSAMYFCASSLAGGRGEQYFGPGTRLTVT.

CDR3 residues: CASSPLLAGVASSTDTQYF. CDR3 coding DNA: TGTGCCAGCTCACCACTCCTAGCGGGAGTCGCATCTAGCACAGATACGCAGTATTTT. The chain recombines TRBV18 with TRBJ2-3, with TRBD2 matching over 10 bases. The junction had 10 bases not matched to a gene; V was cut back by 1 base and J by 0 bases. CDR1 and CDR2 from the germline V gene are KGHSH and LQKENI. This CDR3 region has 19 residues.

The CDR3 coding sequence is TGTGCCAGCAGTGAAGTTTGGACACGTGTGATGAACACTGAAGCTTTCTTT. It is translated as CASSEVWTRVMNTEAFF. V usage is TRBV6-1 and J usage is TRBJ1-1; TRBD1 is a possible D gene (5 bases). CDR3 size: 17 residues. The germline CDR1 and CDR2 sequences are MNHNS and SASEGT. With 1 base removed from V and 0 bases from J, the gap between germline ends came to 15 bases.

V and J are TRBV7-8 and TRBJ2-1; 9 positions agree with TRBD1. The CDR3 is made up of 13 amino acids. V lost 3 bases and J lost 14; bases outside the gene matches: 8. In germline, CDR1 is SGHVS, CDR2 FQNEAQ. In DNA, the CDR3 is TGTGCCAGCAGCTTTTCTCGGACAGGGGAGGAGTTCTTC. It specifies CASSFSRTGEEFF.

CDR3 amino acids: CASSLWTSGLETQYF. In nucleotides, the CDR3 is TGTGCCAGCAGCTTGTGGACTAGCGGTTTAGAGACCCAGTACTTC. This sequence joins TRBV13 and TRBJ2-5; 10 bases align to TRBD2. The germline CDR1 and CDR2 sequences are PRHDT and FYEKMQ (reference sequence). With V trimmed by 3 bases and J by 4 bases, 5 bases remained unmatched. This CDR3 has 15 amino acids.

CDR3 amino acids: CASSLFGTFGQGQDNQPQHF. In nucleotides, the CDR3 is TGTGCCAGCAGTTTATTCGGGACATTCGGCCAGGGCCAAGACAATCAGCCCCAGCATTTT. The chain employs TRBV28 and TRBJ1-5, with a tentative D call TRBD1 (6 bases). The V gene's germline CDR1 is MDHEN and CDR2 SYDVKM. There are 20 residues in the CDR3. V was shortened by 1 base and J by 3 bases, with 25 bases between the two germline ends.

The chain is built from TRBV6-6 and TRBJ2-3, with 12 bases that match TRBD2. The germline CDR1 and CDR2 sequences are MNHNY and SVGAGI (reference sequence). The CDR3 extends over 15 amino acids. V was pared by 4 bases and J by 3 bases, with 2 bases of the junction left unmatched. The CDR3 here is CASSWTSGMTDTQYF. The CDR3 nucleotides are TGTGCCAGCAGTTGGACTAGCGGGATGACAGATACGCAGTATTTT.

The chain joins TRBV5-1 to TRBJ1-1; unclear D gene. Germline CDR1 SGHRS, CDR2 YFSETQ. CDR3 length equals 14 residues. V shed 2 bases and J shed 2 bases, with 10 bases lying between them. The CDR3 DNA is TGCGCCAGCAGCTTCAGTCGGGGAAACACTGAAGCTTTCTTT. Protein: CASSFSRGNTEAFF.